The 20 T cell receptor beta chains in this list originate from one sample, sequenced in a study of T cell responses to AZD1222 COVID-19 vaccine. The protocol was immunoSEQ multiplex PCR, while the TCRdb copy is restricted to in-frame clones and leaves out a portion. The sample includes 75,000 to 80,000 clones, about 80% of them seen just once. The sequences come from peripheral blood, collected 28 days after the second dose of the MenACWY control vaccine. Receptor source: an adult who received the MenACWY meningococcal vaccine as a control.

The V and J genes are TRBV21-1 and TRBJ1-6. TRBV21-1 is a pseudogene. CDR3 size: 15 residues. This CDR3 is CASSGPGGKASPLHF. The CDR3 DNA follows: TGTGCCAGCAGCGGTCCGGGGGGCAAGGCTTCACCCCTCCACTTT.

CDR3 protein: CASRQGAFSGTEAFF. The CDR3 DNA follows: TGCGCCAGCAGACAGGGGGCGTTCAGTGGGACTGAAGCTTTCTTT. The chain carries TRBV5-1 and TRBJ1-1, with TRBD1 matching over 9 bases. Germline CDR1 is SGHRS and CDR2 is YFSETQ. The V segment lost 5 bases and the J segment 5 bases; nucleotides outside the gene matches: 10. The CDR3 spans 15 residues.

The chain has TRBV11-2 and TRBJ1-3; 7 bases line up with TRBD1. The V gene end was trimmed by 5 bases and the J gene end by 0 bases; junction bases not matched to a gene: 4. Germline V gene sequence: CDR1 SGHAT, CDR2 FQNNGV. The CDR3 length is 15 residues. The CDR3 sequence: CASSLNRGSGNTIYF. In nucleotides, the CDR3 is TGTGCCAGCAGCCTCAACAGGGGCTCTGGAAACACCATATATTTT.

The chain is built from TRBV5-1 and TRBJ1-1; D unresolved. The V and J ends lost 1 base and 0 bases respectively, with 4 bases between them. From germline, CDR1 is SGHRS and CDR2 YFSETQ. CDR3 length: 13 amino acids. CDR3 loop: CASSLTVNTEAFF. Here the CDR3 DNA reads TGCGCCAGCAGCTTGACAGTGAACACTGAAGCTTTCTTT.

This clone has just a few counts. This chain joins TRBV6-5 and TRBJ1-2; D gene unclear. V dropped 6 bases and J dropped 4 bases, with 9 bases sitting between them. The CDR3 contains 12 residues. The V gene's germline CDR1 is MNHEY and CDR2 SVGAGI. The CDR3 bases are TGTGCCAGCAGACGACACCCCTATGGCTACACCTTC. Translated: CASRRHPYGYTF.

The CDR3 DNA reads as TGCGCCAGCAGCGTCGGCCCAGGGGGCGGGGAGACCCAGTACTTC. Amino acids: CASSVGPGGGETQYF. V is TRBV5-1 and J is TRBJ2-5; 8 bases agree with TRBD1. Germline V gene lookup returns CDR1 SGHRS and CDR2 YFSETQ. The CDR3 consists of 15 residues. With 4 bases clipped from V and 5 bases from J, the junction kept 10 bases outside the gene matches.

There are a few counts of this clone. The chain joins TRBV6-2 or TRBV6-3 to TRBJ1-1, with TRBD1 matching over 7 bases. Per germline, CDR1 MNHEY and CDR2 SVGEGT. This CDR3 is 11 amino acids long. The J segment lost 7 bases and the V segment lost 5 bases, leaving 1 base of the junction unmatched. The CDR3 coding sequence is TGTGCCAGCAGTCGGACAGGTGAAGCTTTCTTT. As protein: CASSRTGEAFF.

This clone showed up just a few times. This chain uses TRBV30 with TRBJ1-1; 8 bases fit TRBD1. CDR3 size: 14 residues. Germline CDR1 is GTSNPN and CDR2 is SVGIG (reference sequence). V was pared by 3 bases and J by 7 bases, with 10 bases of the junction left unmatched. CDR3 nucleotides: TGTGCCTGGAGGGGAACGGACAGGGTAATTGAAGCTTTCTTT. This sequence encodes CAWRGTDRVIEAFF.

The chain carries TRBV28 and TRBJ1-4, with D uncertain. This CDR3 spans 14 amino acids. Germline lookup yields CDR1 MDHEN and CDR2 SYDVKM. The V gene lost 3 bases and the J gene lost 10 bases, with 15 bases spanning the gap. In nucleotides, the CDR3 is TGTGCCAGCAGTTTGCCGGGAGGCCAAGGAAAACTGTTTTTT. This encodes CASSLPGGQGKLFF. The full variable domain, rest sourced from reference TRBV28 and TRBJ1-4, is DVKVTQSSRYLVKRTGEKVFLECVQDMDHENMFWYRQDPGLGLRLIYFSYDVKMKEKGDIPEGYSVSREKKERFSLILESASTNQTSMYLCASSLPGGQGKLFFGSGTQLSVL.

The chain carries TRBV19 and TRBJ2-1; 10 positions agree with TRBD2. Trimming at V came to 1 base and at J to 2 bases, leaving 2 bases not matched to a gene. The germline gives CDR1 LNHDA, CDR2 SQIVND (reference sequence). This CDR3 comprises 16 residues. DNA of the CDR3: TGTGCCAGTAGTATAGTTGGACTAGCGGCCTACAATGAGCAGTTCTTC. Protein product: CASSIVGLAAYNEQFF.

The rearrangement links TRBV2 to TRBJ1-1; 10 bases are shared with TRBD1. Germline V gene sequence: CDR1 SNHLY, CDR2 FYNNEI. CDR3 size: 12 residues. J was trimmed by 7 bases and V by 4 bases; bases with no gene match: 0. The DNA for the CDR3 is TGTGCCAGCAGTGGGACAGGGGGTGAAGCTTTCTTT. Amino acids: CASSGTGGEAFF.

This chain connects TRBV2 to TRBJ1-5, with no clear D. Germline CDR1 is SNHLY and CDR2 is FYNNEI. Between the trimmed V and J ends, which lost 1 base and 2 bases, there was a span of 15 bases. This CDR3 spans 17 amino acids. For the CDR3, the DNA is TGTGCCAGCAGTGAAGGGGAATGGATGATTGGCAATCAGCCCCAGCATTTT. It translates to CASSEGEWMIGNQPQHF.

The chain joins TRBV11-2 to TRBJ1-1; no definite D call. In germline, CDR1 is SGHAT, CDR2 FQNNGV. With 1 base removed from V and 7 bases from J, the gap between germline ends came to 7 bases. The CDR3 totals 12 residues. The CDR3 DNA is TGTGCCAGCAGCTTAGGGGGAATTGAAGCTTTCTTT. This sequence encodes CASSLGGIEAFF.

The chain carries TRBV9 and TRBJ2-6; TRBD2 might be the D (6 bases). Trimming shortened V by 1 base and J by 4 bases, and 9 bases separated the two germline ends. The CDR3 sequence is 15 residues long. The V gene's germline CDR1 is SGDLS and CDR2 YYNGEE. The CDR3 region has the DNA TGTGCCAGCAGCGTACGGGCGGGAGGGGCCAACGTCCTGACTTTC. Translating gives CASSVRAGGANVLTF.

The V and J genes are TRBV30 and TRBJ2-5; 8 bases line up with TRBD1. Germline lookup yields CDR1 GTSNPN and CDR2 SVGIG (reference sequence). The CDR3 loop spans 15 amino acids. The J segment lost 5 bases and the V segment lost 2 bases, leaving 10 bases of the junction unmatched. CDR3 sequence: CAWSRPGGLWETQYF. The CDR3 DNA reads TGTGCCTGGAGTCGGCCAGGGGGCCTGTGGGAGACCCAGTACTTC.

The genes are TRBV7-9 and TRBJ2-2; tentative D call: TRBD2 (6 bases). V gave up 1 base and J gave up 3 bases, with 12 bases separating them. Per germline, CDR1 SEHNR and CDR2 FQNEAQ (reference sequence). The CDR3 is 16 amino acids. The CDR3, as DNA: TGTGCCAGCAGCTTAGTTGGGGGGATCGACACCGGGGAGCTGTTTTTT. Amino acids: CASSLVGGIDTGELFF.

This chain uses TRBV7-8 with TRBJ2-2; 7 bases match TRBD2. Losses at the gene ends were 0 bases for V and 0 bases for J; bases not matched to a gene: 1. This CDR3 has 16 residues. Germline V gene sequence: CDR1 SGHVS, CDR2 FQNEAQ. The chain's CDR3 is CASSLAGGPNTGELFF. CDR3 in DNA: TGTGCCAGCAGCTTAGCGGGAGGGCCGAACACCGGGGAGCTGTTTTTT.

This sequence joins TRBV5-6 and TRBJ2-5; maybe TRBD2 (6 bases). V lost 0 bases, J lost 2 bases, and 14 bases lay in between. Germline V CDR1 and CDR2: SGHDT, YYEEEE. CDR3 length: 16 amino acids. As DNA, the CDR3 is TGTGCCAGCAGCTTGGCCGGCGGGACCCTGCAAGAGACCCAGTACTTC. As protein: CASSLAGGTLQETQYF.

The V call is TRBV11-3, the J call TRBJ2-5; 8 bases match TRBD1. The CDR3 spans 13 residues. Germline-derived CDR1 and CDR2 are SGHNT and YENEEA. Germline trimming cut 0 bases from V and 7 bases from J; bases unmatched to any gene: 1. CDR3 loop: CASSLDGQGTQYF. DNA of the CDR3: TGTGCCAGCAGCTTAGACGGACAGGGGACCCAGTACTTC. Drawing the rest from reference TRBV11-3 and TRBJ2-5, the complete variable domain is EAGVVQSPRYKIIEKKQPVAFWCNPISGHNTLYWYLQNLGQGPELLIRYENEEAVDDSQLPKDRFSAERLKGVDSTLKIQPAELGDSAVYLCASSLDGQGTQYFGPGTRLLVL.

The V gene is TRBV29-1, the J gene TRBJ2-3, with 7 bases matching TRBD1. The CDR3 consists of 15 residues. Germline V gives CDR1 SQVTM, CDR2 ANQGSEA. After removal of 7 bases from V and 2 bases from J, the junction contained 12 bases not matched to a gene. CDR3 sequence: CSGSLGQQSTDTQYF. The CDR3 nucleotides read TGCAGCGGGAGCCTGGGACAGCAGTCCACAGATACGCAGTATTTT.